This record covers a single T cell receptor (beta chain). There is no known antigen for this receptor. Within one base of it there is no much larger clone, and no base qualities were kept. This specimen belongs to a study of blood T cell repertoires in COVID-19 (dated by TCRdb to the early 2020s). For context, the study as a whole: Samples from collaborators originated in the United States, Italy and Spain and spanned both the acute and convalescent phases of COVID-19. Deeply sampled blood TCRbeta repertoires from subjects exposed to, actively infected with, or recovered from COVID-19 were included in the dataset. Samples came from the ongoing ImmuneRACE study (first 160 participants) plus 1,254 subjects from 6 global collaborators. Where available, HLA class I and class II types were taken from metadata supplied by the sample provider and were not determined by assay-based typing. The repertoires were made available in a free public database intended to serve as a resource for research on the immune response to SARS-CoV-2. The material from the prospective study consisted of cDNA or gDNA derived from T cells, B-cell-depleted T cells, or PBMCs. A de-identified subject ID, COVID-19 status, age in years and sex were almost always included in the sample metadata. Beyond this particular receptor, the publication reports: Clinical and demographic metadata were provided uncurated, with the amount varying by source and participant.

TCRbeta CDR3 regions were amplified from genomic DNA using the immunoSEQ Assay, a bias-controlled multiplex PCR. Concerning the study's data processing: The number of nucleated cells in each sample was estimated by amplification of reference gene primers within the assay. Sequence reads were collapsed and filtered to measure the absolute abundance of every unique TCRbeta CDR3 rearrangement. For each sample, productive Simpson clonality was calculated by taking the square root of Simpson's diversity index across productive rearrangements. TCRdb limited this immuneACCESS table to in-frame rearrangements with V and J called. A share of clones is missing; checked studies link under half to unresolved V genes, and the rest is unexplained. V and J calls and clone size follow that table, whereas D and trimming were derived from the DNA. A total of a few hundred thousand clones appear in this sample, 89% of them only once. Around 10% of the sample lies in the top ten.

V is pruned by 3 bases and J by 9 bases, leaving 11 bases of the junction without a gene match. From its cysteine to its phenylalanine, the CDR3 spans 15 amino acids. Only the CDR3 DNA is retained, 45 bases long and in frame from the first base. Based on the germline V gene (reference sequence), the CDR1 and CDR2 sequences are SEHNR and FQNEAQ. One collaborating source in Seattle enrolled patients during active infection and followed them longitudinally through the course of disease. Collaborating institutions collected whole blood in K2EDTA tubes following their own protocols. For TCRbeta analysis, collaborators shipped samples as frozen whole blood, isolated PBMCs, or DNA extracted from either of those sample types.

The source is a woman aged 25 to 45 with COVID-19, enrolled during active disease. This chain is built from TRBV7-9 and TRBJ2-1; the junction holds 7 bases that match TRBD1. Source material: peripheral blood. The sequenced DNA is TGTGCCAGCAGCTTCGACAGGGCCCCCTCGGTTGAGCAGTTCTTC. It encodes CASSFDRAPSVEQFF.